This T cell receptor beta chain was recovered during a study of T cells after yellow fever vaccination. For the study at large: Preparation of fractions with low cell numbers was performed using SMART-Seq v4 Ultra Low Input.

In TCRdb, the 5' RACE reads were re-called with MiXCR into one record per CDR3 protein. In the table there are about 260,000 distinct CDR3 sequences, roughly 13% of which are singletons. This clonotype has only a few counts. Its antigen is not known. The V and J ends lost 6 bases and 2 bases respectively, with 19 bases between them. Germline V gene lookup returns CDR1 SGHDT and CDR2 YYEEEE. The CDR3 is 16 amino acids. Study-wide results and limits: Within FACS-sorted repertoires, abundant clonotypes contaminating from the bulk population could be present. At around 95% for CD4 and just over 85% for CD8, most primary-vaccination clones showed up again after the booster. Clonotypes appearing in both CD4 and CD8 compartments existed, and their share was small.

This sample comprised CD4+ T cells sorted from PBMCs, obtained 45 days after the yellow fever booster vaccination. The gene calls are TRBV5-6 and TRBJ2-3; maybe TRBD2 (6 bases). The TCR comes from a man aged 25 to 40 who received the YFV17D yellow fever vaccine. The CDR3 DNA is TGTGCCAGCACCAACCCCATTCAGCGGGTCACAGATACGCAGTATTTT. This gives the protein CASTNPIQRVTDTQYF.